Each of the 3 T cell receptor beta chains below was sequenced from the same sample in a study of blood T cell repertoires in COVID-19. TCRdb's table, derived via immunoSEQ multiplex PCR, lists solely in-frame clones and lacks some. Counted here are some 66,000 clones, approximately 86% occurring once; the ten biggest clones make up more than 6.5%. Sequencing input: peripheral blood. Source of these receptors: a man aged 50 or older with active COVID-19.

In DNA, the CDR3 is TGCGCCAGCAGTCAATCGGGACAGGGGAACAATCAGCCCCAGCATTTT. Translated, it gives CASSQSGQGNNQPQHF. This chain connects TRBV23-1 to TRBJ1-5, with 10 bases fitting TRBD1. TRBV23-1 is labeled an ORF, and its function is uncertain. This CDR3 contains 16 residues. With 0 bases clipped from V and 3 bases from J, the junction kept 2 bases outside the gene matches.

V usage is TRBV6-5 and J usage is TRBJ2-1, with 12 bases that match TRBD2. This CDR3 region has 16 residues. Germline trimming cut 4 bases from V and 12 bases from J; bases unmatched to any gene: 13. Germline assignment: CDR1 MNHEY and CDR2 SVGAGI. The CDR3 here is CASSSNTRLAGVRQFF. As DNA, the CDR3 is TGTGCCAGCAGTTCTAATACGCGACTAGCGGGAGTTCGGCAGTTCTTC.

The chain combines TRBV5-1 with TRBJ2-1, with 11 bases lining up with TRBD2. V shed 1 base and J 5 bases; nucleotides not matched to a gene: 5. The CDR3 contains 16 residues. Germline CDR1 and CDR2: SGHRS and YFSETQ. This chain's CDR3 is CASSLRLAGGNNEQFF. The DNA for the CDR3 is TGCGCCAGCAGCTTGCGGCTAGCGGGAGGAAACAATGAGCAGTTCTTC.